The clone carrying this TCR beta chain was seen only a few times. The antigen is undetermined. The entry originates in a study of T cells after yellow fever vaccination. There are 17 residues in the CDR3. CDR1 and CDR2 from the germline V gene are SGHRS and YFSETQ. V trimming: 1 base; J trimming: 4 bases; junction bases outside the gene matches: 10. Overall study findings and caveats: Relatively few clonotypes were ones that appeared in both CD4 and CD8 compartments. At around 96% for CD4 and approximately 88% for CD8, most primary-vaccination clones showed up again after the booster. The secondary T-cell response peaked on day 5, not day 15, but was weaker.

They built TCR cDNA with 5'RACE template switching, a step that put in a universal primer site and UMIs. TCRdb recomputed calls from the 5' RACE reads with MiXCR, one row per CDR3 protein. This table has hundreds of thousands of distinct CDR3 sequences, 20% to 25% appearing once. The V call is TRBV5-1, the J call TRBJ2-3, with 9 bases lining up with TRBD2. The TCR comes from a man between 18 and 35 years old who received the YFV17D yellow fever vaccine. The sample in question was PBMCs, obtained less than 25 days after the first yellow fever vaccination. CDR3 DNA sequence: TGCGCCAGCAGCTTGTCGTCTGGCGGGGGGGCTCCAGATACGCAGTATTTT. Translating it yields CASSLSSGGGAPDTQYF.